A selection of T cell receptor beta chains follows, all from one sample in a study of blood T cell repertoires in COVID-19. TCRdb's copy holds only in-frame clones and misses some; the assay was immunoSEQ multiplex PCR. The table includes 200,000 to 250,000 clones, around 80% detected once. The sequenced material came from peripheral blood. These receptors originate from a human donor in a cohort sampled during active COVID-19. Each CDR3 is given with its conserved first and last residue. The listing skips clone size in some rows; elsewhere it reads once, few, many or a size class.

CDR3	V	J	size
CASSDSGGASYEQYF	TRBV10-1	TRBJ2-7	-
CASGLVVNTEAFF	TRBV11-2	TRBJ1-1	once
CASSEDRGPYGYTF	TRBV6-1	TRBJ1-2	-
CATSDPGTGVYGYTF	TRBV24-1	TRBJ1-2	-
CASSFQQGYEQYF	TRBV27	TRBJ2-7	-
CASRYGDYNSPLHF	TRBV5-4	TRBJ1-6	-
CASSPILNEKLFF	TRBV18	TRBJ1-4	-
CASSFGRNYGYTF	TRBV12-3/TRBV12-4	TRBJ1-2	few
CASSPRWQGYYGYTF	TRBV7-2	TRBJ1-2	-
CASSATGDSYEQYF	TRBV11-3	TRBJ2-7	-
CASSQNPAGIQPQHF	TRBV3-1/TRBV3-2	TRBJ1-5	many
CASSIETPGVLFSTEAFF	TRBV19	TRBJ1-1	-
CASSPDRVWGSGRAEDTQYF	TRBV9	TRBJ2-3	-
CASSYSTTAGYEQYF	TRBV6-5	TRBJ2-7	-
CASSLQGSMTEAFF	TRBV27	TRBJ1-1	-
CATSRRDFTDTQYF	TRBV15	TRBJ2-3	-
CASSSGTGDYEQYF	TRBV7-3	TRBJ2-7	once
CATKEPWDLNTGELFF	TRBV24-1	TRBJ2-2	-
CASSPQSSYNSPLHF	TRBV5-1	TRBJ1-6	-
CASSEERVNLYGYTF	TRBV6-1	TRBJ1-2	once
CASSLGGAGGAGSQYF	TRBV7-2	TRBJ2-5	-
CASRPGQTNYGYTF	TRBV5-5	TRBJ1-2	-
CASSPGGINEKLFF	TRBV18	TRBJ1-4	-
CASSQDVATSGVPGELFF	TRBV4-2	TRBJ2-2	-
CASSLDFNEKLFF	TRBV5-4	TRBJ1-4	-
CASSLAPGGRETQYF	TRBV7-2	TRBJ2-5	-
CASSKQENTEAFF	TRBV19	TRBJ1-1	-
CASSLGQGASFEQYF	TRBV7-3	TRBJ2-7	-
CASSPLEGSNEKLFF	TRBV19	TRBJ1-4	-